This T cell receptor (beta chain) was profiled in a study of shared clonotypes between healthy human individuals. Study-level background: A donor's plate count was three for CD4 naive and three for CD4 memory; CD8 naive had two and CD8 memory one.

CDR1 and CDR2 (germline): MNHEY, SMNVEV (reference sequence). Unmatched junction bases numbered 13, after V lost 6 bases and J lost 0 bases. The CDR3 runs 18 residues. In the authors' workflow: ImmunoSEQ output lacked quality scores and full-length reads, limiting matched filtering. TCRdb's table, derived via immunoSEQ multiplex PCR, lists solely in-frame clones and lacks some. The DNA gave D and trimming, while V, J and clone size come from that table. This sample has roughly 1,100,000 clones, with about 80% found just once. The sequence was collected from a young man in good health. The chain links TRBV27 to TRBJ2-2; 7 bases agree with TRBD1. The sequencing input was memory CD4+ T cells sorted from blood. Stated subset: CD45RA-negative fraction. The CDR3 coding sequence is TGTGCCAGCAGCGATTTGACAGGGTTCGCAGCGAACACCGGGGAGCTGTTTTTT. Translating it yields CASSDLTGFAANTGELFF.